The T cell receptor (beta chain) under discussion was sequenced for a study of blood T cells in healthy people across ages (dated by TCRdb to the mid-2010s). Background on the whole study: In model experiments, template switching captured roughly one uniquely barcoded TCR beta cDNA molecule for every two T cells. To track age-related changes in TCR beta repertoire diversity, the study relied on deep sequencing normalized with unique cDNA molecular identifiers. The donors were split into four age groups: young (average 16 years), middle-aged (39), aged (roughly 60) and long-lived (approximately 89). Donors of different ages were randomly distributed across sequencing lanes to avoid experimental bias. Using the same blood draw, the study looked at two additional independent replicas of 1 million unique cDNA reads for two donors, one aged 18 to 30 and the other aged 80 or older.

Concerning this clonotype itself: What this receptor recognizes is not known. No quality values exist for individual bases; no much larger clone is one base distant.

Systemically healthy Caucasian individuals from Russia, around 38 in total and aged roughly 6 to 90 years, were included as donors. Each donor gave ten milliliters of peripheral blood, collected into EDTA-treated Vacutainer tubes. PBMCs were isolated by Ficoll-Paque density-gradient centrifugation, with at least 6.5 million obtained per sample. Trizol reagent was used to extract total RNA from the PBMCs, yielding at least 5 micrograms per sample. The percentages of naive CD45RAhigh/CD27high T cells were determined by flow cytometry on a PBMC aliquot from every donor. Library prep was done by 5' RACE. The data were produced on an Illumina HiSeq 2500. A second PCR of about 7 to 12 cycles was performed with a sample-barcoded 5' primer and a J-beta primer mix. Each TCR beta cDNA molecule received a unique molecular identifier from a template-switch 5' adaptor carrying 12 random nucleotides. Each sample yielded at least 2.5 million CDR3-containing paired-end reads. The Mint cDNA synthesis kit, primed by a TRBC-specific oligonucleotide, was used to synthesize first-strand cDNA from all RNA. Following uracil-DNA glycosylase treatment, all cDNA underwent a first 18-cycle PCR with the universal primers M1SS and BC2_uni_R. The source study handled its data this way. Each sample was normalized by randomly selecting 1 million high-quality reads, each carrying a distinct molecular identifier. Instead of being binned into consensus sequences, reads that shared molecular identifiers were thrown out. MiTCR, run with a Q25 quality threshold and the strictest error-elimination algorithm, handled CDR3 identification, clonotype clustering and error correction. Lower-bound total TCR beta diversity was estimated with a nonparametric unseen species model using Euler transformation. TCRdb reanalyzed the raw reads on its own, using fastp at Q25 for trimming and MiXCR for clone calling, and kept in-frame beta chains. Here each entry gathers all rows of one CDR3 protein and keeps the most common genes and DNA. The V and J calls and clone size come from TCRdb's table, not from the authors' own analysis. In all, the sample holds fewer than 1,000,000 distinct CDR3 sequences, and less than 60% of those were seen once. About a sixth of the sample comes from the top ten.

Overall study results and their limits: Donor CMV infection status was unknown, potentially confounding age-related changes in expanded clonotypes. There was a strong correlation between observed TCR beta diversity and the percentage of naive T cells measured by flow cytometry. Bulk unsorted PBMC profiling prevented conclusive comparison of naive and antigen-experienced compartments. As age increased, observed TCR beta diversity per million T cells dropped in a roughly linear way, and a significant reduction was already evident by age roughly 36. The long-lived group showed more naive CD4+ T cells, fewer expanded clones and increased TCR diversity than the aged group, suggesting age selection. Estimates of total diversity based on one million sequenced T cells were regarded as lower bounds and as underestimates.

Its CDR3 holds 16 amino acids, cysteine through phenylalanine. Just CDR3 DNA is preserved here, 48 bases in frame from base 1. From the germline V gene (reference sequence), CDR1 is SGHKS and CDR2 is YYEKEE. V trim: 4 bases; J trim: 2 bases; unmatched bases: 11. This TCR derives from a man older than 75 in good health. The chain is encoded by TRBV5-5 joined to TRBJ1-2; the central 7 bases match TRBD1. Sequencing input: blood. The bases are TGTGCCAGCAGCCAGAATGGGGACAGACTGAACTATGGCTACACCTTC. Its protein reads: CASSQNGDRLNYGYTF.